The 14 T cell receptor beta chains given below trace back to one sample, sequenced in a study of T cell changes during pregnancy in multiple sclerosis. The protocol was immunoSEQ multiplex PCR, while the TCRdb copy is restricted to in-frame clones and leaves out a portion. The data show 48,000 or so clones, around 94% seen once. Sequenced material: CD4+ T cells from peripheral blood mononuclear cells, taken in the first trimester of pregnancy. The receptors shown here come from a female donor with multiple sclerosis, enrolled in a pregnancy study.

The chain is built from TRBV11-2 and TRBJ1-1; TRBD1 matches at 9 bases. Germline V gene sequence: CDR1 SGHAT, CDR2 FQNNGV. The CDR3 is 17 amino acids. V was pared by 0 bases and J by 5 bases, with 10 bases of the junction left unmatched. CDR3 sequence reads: CASSLDLGLTGGTEAFF. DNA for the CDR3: TGTGCCAGCAGCTTAGATTTAGGCCTGACAGGGGGGACTGAAGCTTTCTTT.

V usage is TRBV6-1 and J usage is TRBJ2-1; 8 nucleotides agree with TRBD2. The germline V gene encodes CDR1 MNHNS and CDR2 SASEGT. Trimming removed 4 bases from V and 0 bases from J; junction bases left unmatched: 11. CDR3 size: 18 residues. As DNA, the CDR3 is TGTGCCAGCAGTGTGGAGGGCGGGGGGACGAGCTCCTACAATGAGCAGTTCTTC. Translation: CASSVEGGGTSSYNEQFF.

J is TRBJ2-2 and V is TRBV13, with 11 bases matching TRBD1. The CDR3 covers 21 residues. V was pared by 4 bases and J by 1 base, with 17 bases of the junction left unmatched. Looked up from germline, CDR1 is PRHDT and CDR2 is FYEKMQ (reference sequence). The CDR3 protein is CASSSRTGGERPRQNTGELFF. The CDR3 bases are TGTGCCAGCAGCTCGAGGACAGGGGGCGAGCGGCCCCGCCAGAACACCGGGGAGCTGTTTTTT. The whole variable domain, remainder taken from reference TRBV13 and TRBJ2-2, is AAGVIQSPRHLIKEKRETATLKCYPIPRHDTVYWYQQGPGQDPQFLISFYEKMQSDKGSIPDRFSAQQFSDYHSELNMSSLELGDSALYFCASSSRTGGERPRQNTGELFFGEGSRLTVL.

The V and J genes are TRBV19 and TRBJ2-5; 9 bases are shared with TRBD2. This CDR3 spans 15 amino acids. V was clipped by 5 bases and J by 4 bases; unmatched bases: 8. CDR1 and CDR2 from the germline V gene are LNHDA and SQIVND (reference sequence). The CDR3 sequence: CASSEASGARETQYF. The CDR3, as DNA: TGTGCCAGTAGTGAGGCTAGCGGGGCAAGAGAGACCCAGTACTTC.

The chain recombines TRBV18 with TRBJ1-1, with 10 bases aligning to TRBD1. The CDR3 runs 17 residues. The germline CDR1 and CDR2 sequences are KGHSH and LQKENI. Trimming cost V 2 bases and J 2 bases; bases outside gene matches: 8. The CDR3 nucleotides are TGTGCCAGCTCACCATACGGACAGGGGGTTAGCAACACTGAAGCTTTCTTT. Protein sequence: CASSPYGQGVSNTEAFF.

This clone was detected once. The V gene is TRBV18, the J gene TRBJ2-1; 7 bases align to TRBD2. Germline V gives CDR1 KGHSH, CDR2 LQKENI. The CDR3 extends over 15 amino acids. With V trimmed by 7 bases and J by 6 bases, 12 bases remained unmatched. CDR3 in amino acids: CASCPVAGETNEQFF. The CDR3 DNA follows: TGTGCCAGCTGCCCAGTCGCGGGGGAAACCAATGAGCAGTTCTTC.

The CDR3, as DNA: TGTGCCAGCAGCTTAGATAGCTCCTATAATTCACCCCTCCACTTT. The encoded protein is CASSLDSSYNSPLHF. The rearrangement uses TRBV7-9 and TRBJ1-6; D ambiguous. CDR1 and CDR2 (germline): SEHNR, FQNEAQ (reference sequence). Trimming took 1 base from V and 0 from J, leaving 4 bases between them. The CDR3 spans 15 residues.

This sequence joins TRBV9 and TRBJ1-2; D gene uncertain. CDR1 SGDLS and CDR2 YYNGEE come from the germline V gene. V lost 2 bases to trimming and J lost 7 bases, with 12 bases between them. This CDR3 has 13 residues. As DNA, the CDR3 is TGTGCCAGCAGCGTCGGTCTTGAGGTTGGCTACACCTTC. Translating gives CASSVGLEVGYTF.

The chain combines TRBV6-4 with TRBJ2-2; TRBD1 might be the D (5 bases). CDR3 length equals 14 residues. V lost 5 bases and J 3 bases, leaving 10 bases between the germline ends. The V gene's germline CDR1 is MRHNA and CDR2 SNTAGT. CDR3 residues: CASSRQGDTGELFF. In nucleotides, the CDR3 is TGTGCCAGCAGTCGGCAGGGTGACACCGGGGAGCTGTTTTTT.

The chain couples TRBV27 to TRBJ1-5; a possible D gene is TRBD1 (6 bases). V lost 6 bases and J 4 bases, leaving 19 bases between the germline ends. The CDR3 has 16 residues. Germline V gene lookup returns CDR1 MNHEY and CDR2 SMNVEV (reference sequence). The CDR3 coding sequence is TGTGCCAGCAGGGGAGGGGGGAAAGGAGGAAATCAGCCCCAGCATTTT. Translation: CASRGGGKGGNQPQHF.

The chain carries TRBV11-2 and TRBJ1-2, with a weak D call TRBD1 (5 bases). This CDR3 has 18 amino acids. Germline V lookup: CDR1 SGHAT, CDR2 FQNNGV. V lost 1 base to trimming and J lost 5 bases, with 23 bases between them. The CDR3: CASSLGAGTTLTRYGYTF. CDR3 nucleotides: TGTGCCAGCAGCTTAGGAGCGGGGACGACTCTTACCCGGTATGGCTACACCTTC.

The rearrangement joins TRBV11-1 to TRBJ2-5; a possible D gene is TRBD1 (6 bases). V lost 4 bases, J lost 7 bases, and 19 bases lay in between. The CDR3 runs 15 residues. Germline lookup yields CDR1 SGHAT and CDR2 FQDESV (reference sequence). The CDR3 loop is CASSSPRGAGGTQYF. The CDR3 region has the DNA TGTGCCAGCAGCTCCCCCAGGGGCGCGGGTGGGACCCAGTACTTC.

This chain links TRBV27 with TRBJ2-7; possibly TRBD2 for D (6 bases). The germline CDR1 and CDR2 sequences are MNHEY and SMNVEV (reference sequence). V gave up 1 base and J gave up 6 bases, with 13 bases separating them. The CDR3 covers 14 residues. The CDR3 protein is CASSLWAQGGEQYF. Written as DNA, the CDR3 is TGTGCCAGCAGTTTATGGGCCCAGGGAGGCGAGCAGTACTTC.

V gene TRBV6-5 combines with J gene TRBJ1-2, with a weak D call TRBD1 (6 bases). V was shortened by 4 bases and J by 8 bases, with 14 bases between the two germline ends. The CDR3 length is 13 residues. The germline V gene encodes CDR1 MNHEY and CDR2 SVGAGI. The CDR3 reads CASSSVGGRGYTF. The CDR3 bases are TGTGCCAGCAGTTCGGTAGGGGGAAGAGGCTACACCTTC.